This T cell receptor beta chain originates from a study of blood T cell repertoires in COVID-19. Deletions cut 0 bases from V and 3 bases from J, with 6 bases between. The CDR3 contains 14 residues. The V gene's germline CDR1 is LNHDA and CDR2 SQIVND (reference sequence). TCRdb keeps only in-frame clones here, not all; method: immunoSEQ multiplex PCR. The table records under 150,000 clones, roughly 90% of them present only once. What was sequenced was peripheral blood. This sequence originates from a man aged 50-60 years with active or convalescent COVID-19. The J gene is TRBJ1-3, the V gene TRBV19; a possible D gene is TRBD1 (6 bases). The DNA of the CDR3 is TGTGCCAGTAGTATAGACAGGGGTGGAAACACCATATATTTT. The encoded protein is CASSIDRGGNTIYF.